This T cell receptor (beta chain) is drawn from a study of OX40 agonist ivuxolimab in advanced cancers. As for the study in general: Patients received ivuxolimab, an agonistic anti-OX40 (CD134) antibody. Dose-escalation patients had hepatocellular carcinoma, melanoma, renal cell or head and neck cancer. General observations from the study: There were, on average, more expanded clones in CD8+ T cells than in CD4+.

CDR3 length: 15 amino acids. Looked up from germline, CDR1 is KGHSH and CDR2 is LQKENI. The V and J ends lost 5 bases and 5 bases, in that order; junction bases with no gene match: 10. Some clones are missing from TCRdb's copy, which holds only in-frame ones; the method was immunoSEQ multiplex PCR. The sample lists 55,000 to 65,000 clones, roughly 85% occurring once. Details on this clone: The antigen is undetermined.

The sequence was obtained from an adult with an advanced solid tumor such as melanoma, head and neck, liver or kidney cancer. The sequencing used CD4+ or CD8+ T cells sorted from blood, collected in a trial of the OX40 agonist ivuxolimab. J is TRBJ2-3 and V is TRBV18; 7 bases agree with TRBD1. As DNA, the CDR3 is TGTGCCAGCTCAACGACAGGGTCCCGGGGAGATACGCAGTATTTT. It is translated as CASSTTGSRGDTQYF.